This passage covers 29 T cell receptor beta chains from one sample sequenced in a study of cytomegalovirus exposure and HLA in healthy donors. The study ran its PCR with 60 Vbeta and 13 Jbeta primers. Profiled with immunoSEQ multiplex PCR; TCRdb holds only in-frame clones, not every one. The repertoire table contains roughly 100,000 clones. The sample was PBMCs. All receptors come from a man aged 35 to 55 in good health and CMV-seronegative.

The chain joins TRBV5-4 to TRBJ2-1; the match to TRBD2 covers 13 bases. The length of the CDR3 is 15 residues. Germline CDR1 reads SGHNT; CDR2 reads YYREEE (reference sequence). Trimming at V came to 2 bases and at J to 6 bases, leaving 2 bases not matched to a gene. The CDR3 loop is CASSLTSGGANEQFF. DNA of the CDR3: TGTGCCAGCAGCTTAACTAGCGGGGGGGCCAATGAGCAGTTCTTC.

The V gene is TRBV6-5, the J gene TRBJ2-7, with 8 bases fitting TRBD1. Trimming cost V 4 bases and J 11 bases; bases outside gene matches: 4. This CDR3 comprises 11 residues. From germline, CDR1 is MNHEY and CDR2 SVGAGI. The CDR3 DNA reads TGTGCCAGCAGTTCCCCGGGACAGGAGTACTTC. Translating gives CASSSPGQEYF.

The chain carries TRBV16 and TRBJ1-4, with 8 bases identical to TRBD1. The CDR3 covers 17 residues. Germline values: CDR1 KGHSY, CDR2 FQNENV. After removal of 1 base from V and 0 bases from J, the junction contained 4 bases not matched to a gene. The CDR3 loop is CASSQWTQGATNEKLFF. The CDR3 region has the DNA TGTGCCAGCAGCCAATGGACACAGGGGGCAACTAATGAAAAACTGTTTTTT.

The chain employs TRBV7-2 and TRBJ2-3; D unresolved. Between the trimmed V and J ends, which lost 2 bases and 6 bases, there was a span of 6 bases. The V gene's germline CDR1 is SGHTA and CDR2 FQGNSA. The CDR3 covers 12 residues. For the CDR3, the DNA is TGTGCCAGCAGCTTATACGGGGATACGCAGTATTTT. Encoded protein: CASSLYGDTQYF.

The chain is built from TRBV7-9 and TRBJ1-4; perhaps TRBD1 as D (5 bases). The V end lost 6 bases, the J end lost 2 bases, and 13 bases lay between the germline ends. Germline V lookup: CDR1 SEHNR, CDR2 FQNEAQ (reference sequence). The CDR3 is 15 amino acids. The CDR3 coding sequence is TGTGCCAGCAGTCCGCGGGGCCTGACTAATGAAAAACTGTTTTTT. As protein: CASSPRGLTNEKLFF. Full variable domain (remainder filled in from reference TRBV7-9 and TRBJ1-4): DTGVSQNPRHKITKRGQNVTFRCDPISEHNRLYWYRQTLGQGPEFLTYFQNEAQLEKSRLLSDRFSAERPKGSFSTLEIQRTEQGDSAMYLCASSPRGLTNEKLFFGSGTQLSVL.

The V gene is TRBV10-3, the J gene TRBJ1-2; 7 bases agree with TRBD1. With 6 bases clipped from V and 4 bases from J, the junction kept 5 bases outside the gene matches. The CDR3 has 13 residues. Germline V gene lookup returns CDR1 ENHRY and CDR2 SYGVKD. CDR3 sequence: CAIRGTASYGYTF. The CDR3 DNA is TGTGCCATCAGAGGGACAGCCTCCTATGGCTACACCTTC.

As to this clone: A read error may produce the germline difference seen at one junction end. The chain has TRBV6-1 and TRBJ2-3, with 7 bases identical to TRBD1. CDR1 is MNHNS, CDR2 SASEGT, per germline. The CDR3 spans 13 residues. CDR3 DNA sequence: TGTACCAGCAATCATCAGGGGGTGGATACGCAGTATTTT. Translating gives CTSNHQGVDTQYF.

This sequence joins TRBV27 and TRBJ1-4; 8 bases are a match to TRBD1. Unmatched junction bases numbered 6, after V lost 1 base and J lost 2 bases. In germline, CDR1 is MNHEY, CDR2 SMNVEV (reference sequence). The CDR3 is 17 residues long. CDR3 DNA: TGTGCCAGCAGTTTATTTGCTACAGGGGGGACTAATGAAAAACTGTTTTTT. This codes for CASSLFATGGTNEKLFF.

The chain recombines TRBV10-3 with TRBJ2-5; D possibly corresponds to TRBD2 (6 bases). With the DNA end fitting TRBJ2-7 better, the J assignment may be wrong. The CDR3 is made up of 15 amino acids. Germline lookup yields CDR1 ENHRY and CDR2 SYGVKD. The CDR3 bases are TGTGCCATCAGCCCTCATGCCGGGGGTTCCGGCGAGCAGTACTTC. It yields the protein CAISPHAGGSGEQYF.

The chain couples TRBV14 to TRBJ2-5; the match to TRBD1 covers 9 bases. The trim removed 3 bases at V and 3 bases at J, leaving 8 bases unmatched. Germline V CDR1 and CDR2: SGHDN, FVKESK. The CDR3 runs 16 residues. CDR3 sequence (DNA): TGTGCCAGCAGCCACGGACAGGGGTTGGGTAAAGAGACCCAGTACTTC. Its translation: CASSHGQGLGKETQYF.

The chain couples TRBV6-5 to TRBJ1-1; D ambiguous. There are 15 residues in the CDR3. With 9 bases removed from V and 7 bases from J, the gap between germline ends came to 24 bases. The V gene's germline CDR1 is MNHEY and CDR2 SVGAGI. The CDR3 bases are TGTGCCAGTAGGATCTGGGCCCCCGAGAGAGATGAAGCTTTCTTT. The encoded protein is CASRIWAPERDEAFF.

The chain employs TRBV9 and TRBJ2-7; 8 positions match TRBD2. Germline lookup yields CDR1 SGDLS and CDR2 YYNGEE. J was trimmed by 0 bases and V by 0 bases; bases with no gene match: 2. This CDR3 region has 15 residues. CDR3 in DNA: TGTGCCAGCAGCGTAGTTGGGACTAGCTCCTACGAGCAGTACTTC. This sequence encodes CASSVVGTSSYEQYF.

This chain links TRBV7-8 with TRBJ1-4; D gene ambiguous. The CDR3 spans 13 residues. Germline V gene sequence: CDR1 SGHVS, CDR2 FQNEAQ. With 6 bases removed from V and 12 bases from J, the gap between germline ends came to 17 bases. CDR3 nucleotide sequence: TGTGCCAGCAGGGAGGAGGAAATGATGGAACTGTTTTTT. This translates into CASREEEMMELFF.

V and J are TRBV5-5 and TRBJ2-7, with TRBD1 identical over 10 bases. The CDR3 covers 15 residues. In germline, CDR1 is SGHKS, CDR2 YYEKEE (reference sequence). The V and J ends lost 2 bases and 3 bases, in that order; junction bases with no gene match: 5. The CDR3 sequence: CASSFSGTGVYEQYF. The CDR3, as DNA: TGTGCCAGCAGCTTTTCCGGGACAGGGGTCTACGAGCAGTACTTC.

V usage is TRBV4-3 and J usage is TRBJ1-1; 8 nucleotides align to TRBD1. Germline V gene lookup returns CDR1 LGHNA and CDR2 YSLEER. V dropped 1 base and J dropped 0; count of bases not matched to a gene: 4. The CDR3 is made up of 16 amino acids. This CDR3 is CASSQGSTGVNTEAFF. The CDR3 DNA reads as TGCGCCAGCAGCCAAGGGTCGACAGGGGTGAACACTGAAGCTTTCTTT.

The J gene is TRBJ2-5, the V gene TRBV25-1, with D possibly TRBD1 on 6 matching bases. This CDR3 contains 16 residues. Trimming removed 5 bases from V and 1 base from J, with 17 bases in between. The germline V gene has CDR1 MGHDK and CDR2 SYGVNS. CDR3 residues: CASSSTLGRGQETQYF. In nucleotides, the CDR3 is TGTGCCAGCAGTTCCACCCTCGGCAGGGGCCAAGAGACCCAGTACTTC.

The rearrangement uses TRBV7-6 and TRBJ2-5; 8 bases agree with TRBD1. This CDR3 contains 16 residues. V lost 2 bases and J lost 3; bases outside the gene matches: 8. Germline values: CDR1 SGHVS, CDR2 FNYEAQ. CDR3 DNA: TGTGCCAGCAGCTTACAACCACAGGGGGTTAAAGAGACCCAGTACTTC. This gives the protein CASSLQPQGVKETQYF.

The CDR3 region is CASSEGQFSYNEQFF. Here the CDR3 DNA reads TGTGCCAGCAGCGAAGGACAGTTCTCCTACAATGAGCAGTTCTTC. The chain joins TRBV9 to TRBJ2-1, with D perhaps matching TRBD1 (6 bases). CDR3 size: 15 residues. V was pared by 3 bases and J by 0 bases, with 10 bases between. Looked up from germline, CDR1 is SGDLS and CDR2 is YYNGEE. The full variable domain, its missing parts supplied by reference TRBV9 and TRBJ2-1, is DSGVTQTPKHLITATGQRVTLRCSPRSGDLSVYWYQQSLDQGLQFLIQYYNGEERAKGNILERFSAQQFPDLHSELNLSSLELGDSALYFCASSEGQFSYNEQFFGPGTRLTVL.

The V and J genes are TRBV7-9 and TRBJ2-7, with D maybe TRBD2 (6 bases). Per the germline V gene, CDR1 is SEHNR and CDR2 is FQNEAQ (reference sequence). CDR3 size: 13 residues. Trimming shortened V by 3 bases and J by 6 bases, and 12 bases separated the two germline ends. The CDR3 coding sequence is TGTGCCAGCAGCTTCAACGCGGGAAGCGAGCAGTACTTC. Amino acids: CASSFNAGSEQYF.

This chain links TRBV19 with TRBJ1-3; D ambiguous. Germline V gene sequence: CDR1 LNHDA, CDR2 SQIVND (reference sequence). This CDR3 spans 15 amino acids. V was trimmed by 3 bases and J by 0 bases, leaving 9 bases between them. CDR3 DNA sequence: TGTGCCAGTAGTATGACGGGGATCTCTGGAAACACCATATATTTT. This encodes CASSMTGISGNTIYF.

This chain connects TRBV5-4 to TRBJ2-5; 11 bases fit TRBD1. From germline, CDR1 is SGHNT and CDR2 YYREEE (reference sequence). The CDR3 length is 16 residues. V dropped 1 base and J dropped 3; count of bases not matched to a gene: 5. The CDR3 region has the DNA TGTGCCAGCAGCTTGCCTCCGGGACAGGGGGAAGAGACCCAGTACTTC. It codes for CASSLPPGQGEETQYF.

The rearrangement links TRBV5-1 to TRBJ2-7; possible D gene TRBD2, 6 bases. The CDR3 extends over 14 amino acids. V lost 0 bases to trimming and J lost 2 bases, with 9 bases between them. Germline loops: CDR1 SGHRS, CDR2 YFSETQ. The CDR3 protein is CASSLAGGAYEQYF. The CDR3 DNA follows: TGCGCCAGCAGCTTGGCCGGGGGAGCCTACGAGCAGTACTTC.

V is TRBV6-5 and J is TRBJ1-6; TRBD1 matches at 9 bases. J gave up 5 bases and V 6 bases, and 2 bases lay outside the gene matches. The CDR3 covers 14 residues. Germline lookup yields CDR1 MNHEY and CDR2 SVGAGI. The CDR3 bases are TGTGCCAGCAGGGGACAGGGAGATAATTCACCCCTCCACTTT. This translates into CASRGQGDNSPLHF.

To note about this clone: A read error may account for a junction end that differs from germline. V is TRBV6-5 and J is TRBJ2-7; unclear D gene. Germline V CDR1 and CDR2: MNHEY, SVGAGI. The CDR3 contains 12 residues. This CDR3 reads CASSDSAYEQYF. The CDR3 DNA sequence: TGTGCCAGCAGTGACTCAGCGTACGAGCAGTACTTC.

CDR3 in amino acids: CASSIVGTHLGEQYF. The CDR3 coding sequence is TGTGCCAGTAGTATAGTGGGGACTCACCTTGGCGAGCAGTACTTC. V is TRBV19 and J is TRBJ2-7; TRBD2 might be the D (6 bases). The V end was cut by 1 base, the J end by 6 bases, with 16 bases between. Germline-derived CDR1 and CDR2 are LNHDA and SQIVND (reference sequence). The CDR3 has 15 amino acids.

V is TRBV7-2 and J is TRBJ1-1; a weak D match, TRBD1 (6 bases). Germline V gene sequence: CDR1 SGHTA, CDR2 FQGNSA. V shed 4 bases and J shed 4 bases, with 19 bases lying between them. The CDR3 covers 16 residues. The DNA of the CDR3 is TGTGCCAGCAGCTATCGGTCGACGGCAGGGGCCACTGAAGCTTTCTTT. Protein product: CASSYRSTAGATEAFF.

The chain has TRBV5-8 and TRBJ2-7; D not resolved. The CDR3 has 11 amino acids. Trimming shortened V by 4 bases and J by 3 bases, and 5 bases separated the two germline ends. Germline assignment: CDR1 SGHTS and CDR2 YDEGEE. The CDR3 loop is CASSPNYEQYF. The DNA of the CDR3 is TGTGCCAGCAGCCCCAACTACGAGCAGTACTTC.

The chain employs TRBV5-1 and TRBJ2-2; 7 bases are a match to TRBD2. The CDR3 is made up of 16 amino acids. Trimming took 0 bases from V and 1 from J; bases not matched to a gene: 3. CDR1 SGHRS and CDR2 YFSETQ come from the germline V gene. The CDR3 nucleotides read TGCGCCAGCAGCTTGGTCGGGGGGTTGAACACCGGGGAGCTGTTTTTT. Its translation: CASSLVGGLNTGELFF. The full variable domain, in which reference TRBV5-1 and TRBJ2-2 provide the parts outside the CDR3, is KAGVTQTPRYLIKTRGQQVTLSCSPISGHRSVSWYQQTPGQGLQFLFEYFSETQRNKGNFPGRFSGRQFSNSRSEMNVSTLELGDSALYLCASSLVGGLNTGELFFGEGSRLTVL.

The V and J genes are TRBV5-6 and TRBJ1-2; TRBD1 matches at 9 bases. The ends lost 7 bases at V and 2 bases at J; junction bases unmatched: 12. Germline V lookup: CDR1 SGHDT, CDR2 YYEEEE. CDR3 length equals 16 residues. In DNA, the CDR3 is TGTGCCAGCCTAACAGGGGGCGGACAGACCAACTATGGCTACACCTTC. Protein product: CASLTGGGQTNYGYTF.